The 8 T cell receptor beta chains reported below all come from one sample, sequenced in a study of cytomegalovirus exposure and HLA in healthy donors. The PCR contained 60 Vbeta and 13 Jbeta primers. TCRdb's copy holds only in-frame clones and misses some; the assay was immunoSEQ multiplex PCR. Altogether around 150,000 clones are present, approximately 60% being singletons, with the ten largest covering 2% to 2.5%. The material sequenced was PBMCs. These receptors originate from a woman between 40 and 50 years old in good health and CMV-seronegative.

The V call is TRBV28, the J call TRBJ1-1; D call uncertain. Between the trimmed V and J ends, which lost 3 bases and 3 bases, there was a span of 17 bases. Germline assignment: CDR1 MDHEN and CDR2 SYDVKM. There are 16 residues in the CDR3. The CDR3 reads CASSFIVTWRDTEAFF. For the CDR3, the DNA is TGTGCCAGCAGTTTTATAGTTACCTGGAGGGACACTGAAGCTTTCTTT. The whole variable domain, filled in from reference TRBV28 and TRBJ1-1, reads DVKVTQSSRYLVKRTGEKVFLECVQDMDHENMFWYRQDPGLGLRLIYFSYDVKMKEKGDIPEGYSVSREKKERFSLILESASTNQTSMYLCASSFIVTWRDTEAFFGQGTRLTVV.

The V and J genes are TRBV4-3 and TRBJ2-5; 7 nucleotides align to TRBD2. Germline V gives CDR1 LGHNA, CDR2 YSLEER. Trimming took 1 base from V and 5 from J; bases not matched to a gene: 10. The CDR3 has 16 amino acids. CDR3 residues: CASSQVGGGGRETQYF. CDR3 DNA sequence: TGCGCCAGCAGCCAAGTGGGCGGCGGGGGTAGGGAGACCCAGTACTTC.

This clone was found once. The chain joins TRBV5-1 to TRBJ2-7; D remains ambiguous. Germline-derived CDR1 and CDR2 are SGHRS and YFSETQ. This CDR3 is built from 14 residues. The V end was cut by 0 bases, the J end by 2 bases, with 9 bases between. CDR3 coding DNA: TGCGCCAGCAGCTTGGTTGTTAGCACCTACGAGCAGTACTTC. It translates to CASSLVVSTYEQYF.

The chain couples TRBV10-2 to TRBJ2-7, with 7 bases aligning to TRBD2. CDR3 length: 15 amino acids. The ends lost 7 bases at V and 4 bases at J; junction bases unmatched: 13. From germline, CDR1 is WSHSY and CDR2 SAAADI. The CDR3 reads CASIREGILPYEQYF. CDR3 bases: TGCGCCAGCATTAGGGAGGGCATCCTCCCATACGAGCAGTACTTC.

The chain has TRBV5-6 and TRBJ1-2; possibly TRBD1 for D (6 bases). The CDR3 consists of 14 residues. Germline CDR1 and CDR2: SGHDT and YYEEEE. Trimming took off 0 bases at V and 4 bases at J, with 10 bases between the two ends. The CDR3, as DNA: TGTGCCAGCAGCTTGGGCAGGGGAATCTATGGCTACACCTTC. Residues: CASSLGRGIYGYTF.

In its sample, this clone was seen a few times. The CDR3, as DNA: TGTGCCAGCAGTGTAACGGGGAACTATGGCTACACCTTC. Translated, it gives CASSVTGNYGYTF. This rearrangement joins TRBV2 to TRBJ1-2; D unresolved. The V and J ends lost 4 bases and 2 bases respectively, with 8 bases between them. The CDR3 extends over 13 amino acids. Germline CDR1 SNHLY, CDR2 FYNNEI.

CDR3 coding DNA: TGCGCCAGCAGCTTGGATCAGGGGATGAACACTGAAGCTTTCTTT. As protein: CASSLDQGMNTEAFF. The chain joins TRBV5-1 to TRBJ1-1; a possible D gene is TRBD1 (6 bases). V lost 0 bases to trimming and J lost 0 bases, with 9 bases between them. The CDR3 totals 15 residues. Germline values: CDR1 SGHRS, CDR2 YFSETQ.

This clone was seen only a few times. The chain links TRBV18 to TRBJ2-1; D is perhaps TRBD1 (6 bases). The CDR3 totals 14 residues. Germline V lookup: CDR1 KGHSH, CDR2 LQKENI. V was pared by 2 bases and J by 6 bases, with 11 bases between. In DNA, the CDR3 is TGTGCCAGCTCACCAGCCCAGGGGAGCAATGAGCAGTTCTTC. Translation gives CASSPAQGSNEQFF.